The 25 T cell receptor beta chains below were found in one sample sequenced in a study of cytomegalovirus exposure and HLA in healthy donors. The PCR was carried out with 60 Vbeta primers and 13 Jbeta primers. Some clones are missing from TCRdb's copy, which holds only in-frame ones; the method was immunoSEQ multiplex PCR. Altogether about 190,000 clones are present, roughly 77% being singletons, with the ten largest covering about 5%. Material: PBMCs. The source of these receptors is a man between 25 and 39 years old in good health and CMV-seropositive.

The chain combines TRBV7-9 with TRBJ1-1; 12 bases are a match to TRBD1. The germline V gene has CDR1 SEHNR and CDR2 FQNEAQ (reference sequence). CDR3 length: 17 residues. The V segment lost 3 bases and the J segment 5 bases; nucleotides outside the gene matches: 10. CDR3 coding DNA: TGTGCCAGCAGCTTGGGCGGGACAGGGGGCGTGGGAACTGAAGCTTTCTTT. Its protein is CASSLGGTGGVGTEAFF. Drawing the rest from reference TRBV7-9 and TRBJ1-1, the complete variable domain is DTGVSQNPRHKITKRGQNVTFRCDPISEHNRLYWYRQTLGQGPEFLTYFQNEAQLEKSRLLSDRFSAERPKGSFSTLEIQRTEQGDSAMYLCASSLGGTGGVGTEAFFGQGTRLTVV.

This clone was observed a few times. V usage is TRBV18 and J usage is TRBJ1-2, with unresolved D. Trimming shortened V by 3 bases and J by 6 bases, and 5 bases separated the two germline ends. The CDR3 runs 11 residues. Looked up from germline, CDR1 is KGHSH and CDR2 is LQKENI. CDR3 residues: CASSPTNGYTF. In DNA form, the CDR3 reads TGTGCCAGCTCACCGACTAATGGCTACACCTTC. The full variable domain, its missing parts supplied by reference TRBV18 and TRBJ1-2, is NAGVMQNPRHLVRRRGQEARLRCSPMKGHSHVYWYRQLPEEGLKFMVYLQKENIIDESGMPKERFSAEFPKEGPSILRIQQVVRGDSAAYFCASSPTNGYTFGSGTRLTVV.

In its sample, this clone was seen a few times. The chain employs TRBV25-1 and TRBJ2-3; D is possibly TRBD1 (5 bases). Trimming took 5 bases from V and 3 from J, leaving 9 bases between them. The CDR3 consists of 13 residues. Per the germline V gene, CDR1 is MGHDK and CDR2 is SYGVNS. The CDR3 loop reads CASSPAGTDTQYF. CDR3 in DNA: TGTGCCAGCAGTCCGGCAGGGACAGATACGCAGTATTTT.

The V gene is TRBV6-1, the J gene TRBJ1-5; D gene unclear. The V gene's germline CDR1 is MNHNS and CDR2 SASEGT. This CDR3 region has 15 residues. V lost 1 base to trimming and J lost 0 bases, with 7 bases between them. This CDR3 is CASSEGGHSNQPQHF. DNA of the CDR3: TGTGCCAGCAGTGAAGGAGGCCATAGCAATCAGCCCCAGCATTTT.

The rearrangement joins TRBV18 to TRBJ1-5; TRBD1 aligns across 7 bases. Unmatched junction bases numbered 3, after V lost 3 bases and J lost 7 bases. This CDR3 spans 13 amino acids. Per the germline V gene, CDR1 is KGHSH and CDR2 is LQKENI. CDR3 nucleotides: TGTGCCAGCTCACCGACAGGGCGGCAGCCCCAGCATTTT. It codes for CASSPTGRQPQHF.

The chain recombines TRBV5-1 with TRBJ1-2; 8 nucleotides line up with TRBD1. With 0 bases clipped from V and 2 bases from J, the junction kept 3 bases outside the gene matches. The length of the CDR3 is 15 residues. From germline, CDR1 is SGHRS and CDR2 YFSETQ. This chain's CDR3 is CASSLGTGLNYGYTF. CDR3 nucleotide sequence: TGCGCCAGCAGCTTGGGGACAGGGCTAAACTATGGCTACACCTTC.

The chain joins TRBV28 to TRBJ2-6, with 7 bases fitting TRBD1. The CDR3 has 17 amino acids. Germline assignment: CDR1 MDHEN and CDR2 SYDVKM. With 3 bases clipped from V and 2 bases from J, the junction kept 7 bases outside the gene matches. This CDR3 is CASSLVTGLTGANVLTF. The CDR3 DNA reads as TGTGCCAGCAGTTTGGTGACAGGGCTCACTGGGGCCAACGTCCTGACTTTC.

This CDR3 is CASGRSGTGEQYF. DNA for the CDR3: TGTGCTAGTGGCCGCAGCGGGACTGGCGAGCAGTACTTC. The chain uses TRBV12-5 and TRBJ2-7; 7 nucleotides agree with TRBD2. In germline, CDR1 is LGHNT, CDR2 FRNRAP. V was pared by 6 bases and J by 6 bases, with 8 bases of the junction left unmatched. The CDR3 runs to 13 residues.

CDR3 sequence (DNA): TGCAGCGTTGCGGGCAGGGATGAATCGGCAGATACGCAGTATTTT. Its translation: CSVAGRDESADTQYF. The chain carries TRBV29-1 and TRBJ2-3, with TRBD1 as a possible D gene (5 bases). The CDR3 contains 15 residues. The V end lost 4 bases, the J end lost 4 bases, and 18 bases lay between the germline ends. Germline assignment: CDR1 SQVTM and CDR2 ANQGSEA.

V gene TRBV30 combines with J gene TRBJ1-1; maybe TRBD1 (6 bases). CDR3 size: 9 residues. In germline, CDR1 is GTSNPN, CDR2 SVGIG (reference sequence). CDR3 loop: CASQGFAFF. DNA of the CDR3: TGTGCTTCACAGGGTTTCGCTTTCTTT. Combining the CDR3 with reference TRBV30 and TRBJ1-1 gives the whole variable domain SQTIHQWPATLVQPVGSPLSLECTVEGTSNPNLYWYRQAAGRGLQLLFYSVGIGQISSEVPQNLSASRPQDRQFILSSKKLLLSDSGFYLCASQGFAFFGQGTRLTVV.

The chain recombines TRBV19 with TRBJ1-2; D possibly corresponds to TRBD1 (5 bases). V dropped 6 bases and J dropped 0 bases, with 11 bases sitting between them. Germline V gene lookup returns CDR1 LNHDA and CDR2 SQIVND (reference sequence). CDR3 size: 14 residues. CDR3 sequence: CASRGGLPNYGYTF. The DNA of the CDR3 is TGTGCCAGTAGGGGGGGACTCCCTAACTATGGCTACACCTTC.

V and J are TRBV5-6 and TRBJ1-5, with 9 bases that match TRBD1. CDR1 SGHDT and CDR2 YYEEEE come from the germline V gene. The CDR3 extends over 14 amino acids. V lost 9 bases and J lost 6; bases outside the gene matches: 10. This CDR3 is CATRRGTGPQPQHF. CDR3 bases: TGTGCCACTAGGCGGGGGACAGGGCCTCAGCCCCAGCATTTT.

This chain's CDR3 is CASSAWTGDGELFF. CDR3 bases: TGTGCCAGCAGCGCCTGGACAGGGGACGGGGAGCTGTTTTTT. The chain carries TRBV7-3 and TRBJ2-2; 9 nucleotides agree with TRBD1. The CDR3 is 14 amino acids. The trim removed 5 bases at V and 7 bases at J, leaving 5 bases unmatched. Per germline, CDR1 SGHTA and CDR2 FQGTGA.

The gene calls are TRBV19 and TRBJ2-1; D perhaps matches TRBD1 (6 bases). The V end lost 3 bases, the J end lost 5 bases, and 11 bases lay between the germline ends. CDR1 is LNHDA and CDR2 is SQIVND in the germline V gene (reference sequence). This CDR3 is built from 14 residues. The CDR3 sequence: CASSMQDSDNEQFF. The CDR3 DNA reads TGTGCCAGTAGTATGCAGGACAGTGACAATGAGCAGTTCTTC.

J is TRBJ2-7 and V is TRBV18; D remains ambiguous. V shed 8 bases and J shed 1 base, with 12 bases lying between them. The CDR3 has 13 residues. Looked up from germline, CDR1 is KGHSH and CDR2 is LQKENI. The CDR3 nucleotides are TGTGCCAGCACCCTCCCCGGGTCCTACGAGCAGTACTTC. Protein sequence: CASTLPGSYEQYF.

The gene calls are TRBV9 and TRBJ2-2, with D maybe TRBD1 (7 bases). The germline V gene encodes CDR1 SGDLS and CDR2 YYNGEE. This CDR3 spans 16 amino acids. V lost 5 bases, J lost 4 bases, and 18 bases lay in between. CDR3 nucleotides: TGTGCCAGCAGTAAGGGGCAGGGGGGCCTCACCGGGGAGCTGTTTTTT. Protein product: CASSKGQGGLTGELFF.

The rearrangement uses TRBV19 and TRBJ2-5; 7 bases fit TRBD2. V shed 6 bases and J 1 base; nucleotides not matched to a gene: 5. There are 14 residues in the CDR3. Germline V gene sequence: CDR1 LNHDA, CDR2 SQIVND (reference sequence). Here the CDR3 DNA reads TGTGCCAGTAGGTCTTGGGGGGGCCAAGAGACCCAGTACTTC. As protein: CASRSWGGQETQYF.

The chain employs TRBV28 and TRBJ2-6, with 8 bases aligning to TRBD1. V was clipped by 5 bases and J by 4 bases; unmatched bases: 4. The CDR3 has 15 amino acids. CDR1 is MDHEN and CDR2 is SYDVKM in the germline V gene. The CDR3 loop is CASSPTGAGANVLTF. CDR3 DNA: TGTGCCAGCAGTCCGACAGGGGCCGGGGCCAACGTCCTGACTTTC.

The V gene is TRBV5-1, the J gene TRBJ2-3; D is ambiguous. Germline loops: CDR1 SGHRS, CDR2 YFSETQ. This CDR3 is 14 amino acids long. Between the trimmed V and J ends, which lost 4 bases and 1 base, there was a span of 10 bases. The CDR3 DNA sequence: TGCGCCAGCAGCCAACGACACGGCACAGATACGCAGTATTTT. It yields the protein CASSQRHGTDTQYF.

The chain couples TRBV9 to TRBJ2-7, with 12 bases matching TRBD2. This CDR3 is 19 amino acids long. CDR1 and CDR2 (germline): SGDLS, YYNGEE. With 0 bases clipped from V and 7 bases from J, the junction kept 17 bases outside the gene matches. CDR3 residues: CASSVDGETSGRVGGEQYF. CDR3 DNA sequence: TGTGCCAGCAGCGTAGACGGGGAGACTAGCGGGAGAGTGGGCGGAGAGCAGTACTTC.

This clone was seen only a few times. As DNA, the CDR3 is TGCGCCAGCAGGACTAGCGGGAGCCCGGGCAATGAGCAGTTCTTC. Protein: CASRTSGSPGNEQFF. J is TRBJ2-1 and V is TRBV10-2, with TRBD2 matching 12 bases. The CDR3 has 15 amino acids. Trimming cost V 6 bases and J 6 bases; bases outside gene matches: 6. The germline V gene encodes CDR1 WSHSY and CDR2 SAAADI.

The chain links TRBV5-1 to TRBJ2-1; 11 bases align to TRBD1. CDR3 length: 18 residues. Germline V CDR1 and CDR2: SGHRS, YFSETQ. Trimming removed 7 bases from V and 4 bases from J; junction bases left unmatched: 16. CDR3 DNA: TGCGCCAGCGGGGTGCCGGGACAGGGGGGCGGGCCTTACAATGAGCAGTTCTTC. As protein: CASGVPGQGGGPYNEQFF.

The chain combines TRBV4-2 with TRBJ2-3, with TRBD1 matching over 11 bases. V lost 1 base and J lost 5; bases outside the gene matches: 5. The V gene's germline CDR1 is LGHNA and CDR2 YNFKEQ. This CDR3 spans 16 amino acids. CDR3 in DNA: TGTGCCAGCAGCCAAGCGGGACAGGGGGGCAGAGATACGCAGTATTTT. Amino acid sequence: CASSQAGQGGRDTQYF.

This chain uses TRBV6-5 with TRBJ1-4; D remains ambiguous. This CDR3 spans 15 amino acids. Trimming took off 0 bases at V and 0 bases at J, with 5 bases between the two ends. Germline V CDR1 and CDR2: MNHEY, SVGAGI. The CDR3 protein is CASSYSQSTNEKLFF. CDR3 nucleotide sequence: TGTGCCAGCAGTTACTCGCAGTCAACTAATGAAAAACTGTTTTTT.

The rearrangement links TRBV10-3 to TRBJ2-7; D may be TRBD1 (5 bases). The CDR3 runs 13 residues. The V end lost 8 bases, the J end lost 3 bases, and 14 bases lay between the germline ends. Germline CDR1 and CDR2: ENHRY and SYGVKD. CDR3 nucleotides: TGTGCCATCTCGGTGGGCAGGGACTACGAGCAGTACTTC. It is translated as CAISVGRDYEQYF.